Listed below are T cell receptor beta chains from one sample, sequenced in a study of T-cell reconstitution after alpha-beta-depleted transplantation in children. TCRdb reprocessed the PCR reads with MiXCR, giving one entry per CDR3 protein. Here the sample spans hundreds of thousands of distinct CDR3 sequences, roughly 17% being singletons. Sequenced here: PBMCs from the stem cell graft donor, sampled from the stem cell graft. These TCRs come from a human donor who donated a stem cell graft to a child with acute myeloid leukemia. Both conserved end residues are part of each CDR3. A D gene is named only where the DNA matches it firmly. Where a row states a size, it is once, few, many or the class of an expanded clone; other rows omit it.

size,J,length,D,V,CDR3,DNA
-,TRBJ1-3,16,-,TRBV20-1,CCARRGELTSGNTIYF,TGCTGTGCTAGACGCGGGGAGCTTACCTCTGGAAACACCATATATTTT
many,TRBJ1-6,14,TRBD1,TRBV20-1,CSARTGTENSPLHF,TGCAGTGCTAGGACCGGGACAGAGAATTCACCCCTCCACTTT
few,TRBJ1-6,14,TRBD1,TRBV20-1,CSARVSTGNSPLHF,TGCAGTGCTAGAGTATCGACAGGGAATTCACCCCTCCACTTT
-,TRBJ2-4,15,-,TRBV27,CASPLTGSVKNIQYF,TGTGCCAGCCCCTTAACAGGGTCGGTCAAAAACATTCAGTACTTC
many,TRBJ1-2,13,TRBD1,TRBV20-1,CSARTGVRYGYTF,TGCAGTGCTAGGACAGGGGTTCGGTATGGCTACACCTTC
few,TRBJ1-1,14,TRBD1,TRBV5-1,CASSLTGAGTEAFF,TGCGCCAGCAGCTTAACAGGGGCTGGCACTGAAGCTTTCTTT
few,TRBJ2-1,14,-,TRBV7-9,CASSLTEGRGEQFF,TGTGCCAGCAGCTTAACAGAGGGACGGGGCGAGCAGTTCTTC
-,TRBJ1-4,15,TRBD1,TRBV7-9,CASSPPGQGNEKLFF,TGTGCCAGCAGCCCCCCCGGACAGGGGAATGAAAAACTGTTTTTT
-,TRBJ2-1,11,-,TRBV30,CAWDMDNEQFF,TGTGCCTGGGATATGGACAATGAGCAGTTCTTC
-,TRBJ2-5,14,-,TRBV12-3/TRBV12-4,CASSSYRAGETQYF,TGTGCCAGCAGTTCCTACAGGGCGGGAGAGACCCAGTACTTC
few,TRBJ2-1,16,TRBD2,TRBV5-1,CASSSLTVAGVNEQFF,TGCGCCAGCAGCTCCCTGACAGTAGCGGGCGTGAATGAGCAGTTCTTC
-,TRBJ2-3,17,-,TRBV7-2,CASSPYPIDSYTDTQYF,TGTGCCAGCAGCCCGTACCCAATAGACAGCTACACAGATACGCAGTATTTT
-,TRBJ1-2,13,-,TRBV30,CAWSPNQGYGYTF,TGTGCCTGGAGCCCTAACCAGGGGTATGGCTACACCTTC
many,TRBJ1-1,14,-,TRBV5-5,CSSSVDLSSTEAFF,TGTTCCAGCAGCGTCGACTTATCGAGCACTGAAGCTTTCTTT
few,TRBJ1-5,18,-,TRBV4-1,CASSQDGVPTGFNQPQHF,TGCGCCAGCAGCCAAGATGGCGTCCCTACAGGATTCAATCAGCCCCAGCATTTT
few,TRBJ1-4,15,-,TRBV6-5,CASSDSGEWYEKLFF,TGTGCCAGCAGTGACTCAGGGGAGTGGTACGAAAAACTGTTTTTT
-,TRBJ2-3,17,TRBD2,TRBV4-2,CASSQGPSGTSTDTQYF,TGTGCCAGCAGCCAGGGCCCTAGCGGGACTAGCACAGATACGCAGTATTTT
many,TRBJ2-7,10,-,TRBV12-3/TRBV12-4,CASSLNEQYF,TGTGCCAGCAGTTTAAACGAGCAGTACTTC
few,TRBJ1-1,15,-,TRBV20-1,CSALGKVGWNTEAFF,TGCAGTGCCCTTGGGAAAGTGGGGTGGAACACTGAAGCTTTCTTT
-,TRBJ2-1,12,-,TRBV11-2,CASSLGGGEHFF,TGTGCCAGCAGCTTAGGGGGTGGTGAGCACTTCTTC
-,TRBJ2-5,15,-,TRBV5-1,CASSLDELSQETQYF,TGCGCCAGCAGCTTGGATGAGTTGAGTCAAGAGACCCAGTACTTC
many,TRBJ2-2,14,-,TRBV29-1,CSAQDRWNTGELFF,TGCAGCGCTCAGGACAGATGGAACACCGGGGAGCTGTTTTTT